These 13 T cell receptor beta chains share one sample of origin, sequenced in a study of blood T cell repertoires in COVID-19. The method was immunoSEQ multiplex PCR; TCRdb's version includes in-frame clones alone and lacks a portion of them. The repertoire holds fewer than 85,000 clones, with approximately 85% as singletons. The sequencing input was peripheral blood. All receptors come from a man at least 80 years old with acute or convalescent COVID-19.

The count of this clone is one. The gene calls are TRBV19 and TRBJ1-1; TRBD1 matches at 8 bases. The CDR3 length is 14 residues. V was clipped by 7 bases and J by 3 bases; unmatched bases: 7. Germline CDR1 reads LNHDA; CDR2 reads SQIVND (reference sequence). The CDR3 coding sequence is TGTGCCAGTACGGACAGGGAAAGATACACTGAAGCTTTCTTT. Translation: CASTDRERYTEAFF.

The chain combines TRBV19 with TRBJ2-2; D not certain. This CDR3 has 14 amino acids. Trimming removed 2 bases at V and 1 base at J, with 5 bases between. The germline V gene has CDR1 LNHDA and CDR2 SQIVND (reference sequence). CDR3 in amino acids: CASSISRNTGELFF. In nucleotides, the CDR3 is TGTGCCAGTAGTATAAGTAGGAACACCGGGGAGCTGTTTTTT.

The chain recombines TRBV7-8 with TRBJ1-6; 9 nucleotides align to TRBD1. CDR3 size: 18 residues. CDR1 and CDR2 from the germline V gene are SGHVS and FQNEAQ. J lost 6 bases, V lost 5 bases, and 14 bases had no gene match. CDR3 in DNA: TGTGCCAGCAGCCAAGGAACAGGGGGCGGTCGCCGTAATTCACCCCTCCACTTT. Its protein product is CASSQGTGGGRRNSPLHF.

V and J are TRBV4-1 and TRBJ1-1; D not certain. Trimming left V 1 base short and J 0 bases short, with 12 bases between. CDR3 length equals 16 residues. CDR1 is MGHRA, CDR2 YSYEKL, per germline. The CDR3 DNA is TGCGCCAGCAGCCAAGGCACACAGCCTATGAACACTGAAGCTTTCTTT. It translates to CASSQGTQPMNTEAFF.

The chain carries TRBV10-3 and TRBJ1-2; TRBD1 agrees at 7 bases. With 4 bases clipped from V and 3 bases from J, the junction kept 14 bases outside the gene matches. Germline V gene sequence: CDR1 ENHRY, CDR2 SYGVKD. This CDR3 spans 17 amino acids. CDR3 protein: CAISGGTDKRNYYGYTF. The CDR3 nucleotides read TGTGCCATCAGTGGTGGGACAGACAAGAGGAATTACTATGGCTACACCTTC.

A few counts support this clone. V and J are TRBV6-6 and TRBJ1-2, with 8 bases identical to TRBD1. CDR3 length: 14 amino acids. Looked up from germline, CDR1 is MNHNY and CDR2 is SVGAGI (reference sequence). The junction had 7 bases not matched to a gene; V was cut back by 6 bases and J by 4 bases. The CDR3 loop is CASRPGGSSYGYTF. The DNA for the CDR3 is TGTGCCAGCAGACCAGGGGGCTCATCCTATGGCTACACCTTC.

The chain has TRBV28 and TRBJ2-2, with TRBD2 matching 9 bases. Losses at the gene ends were 3 bases for V and 6 bases for J; bases not matched to a gene: 8. The CDR3 contains 16 residues. Germline CDR1 and CDR2: MDHEN and SYDVKM. The CDR3 protein is CASSFAIGTSPGELFF. CDR3 DNA: TGTGCCAGCAGTTTCGCCATAGGGACTAGCCCCGGGGAGCTGTTTTTT.

The CDR3 region is CASSLRGSRRETQYF. The DNA for the CDR3 is TGTGCCAGCAGTTTACGCGGGAGCCGGCGAGAGACCCAGTACTTC. This chain joins TRBV27 and TRBJ2-5; 7 bases are shared with TRBD2. The CDR3 is made up of 15 amino acids. Trimming took 2 bases from V and 4 from J; bases not matched to a gene: 7. Germline V gene sequence: CDR1 MNHEY, CDR2 SMNVEV (reference sequence).

This clone is a singleton in its sample. The chain is built from TRBV6-2 or TRBV6-3 and TRBJ2-3, with D hard to call. The V end lost 2 bases, the J end lost 0 bases, and 21 bases lay between the germline ends. Germline V gene sequence: CDR1 MNHEY, CDR2 SVGEGT. The CDR3 totals 19 residues. CDR3: CASSYGVSSHARSTDTQYF. CDR3 DNA sequence: TGTGCCAGCAGTTACGGAGTATCCTCACACGCCCGCAGCACAGATACGCAGTATTTT.

This rearrangement joins TRBV7-6 to TRBJ2-3; D may be TRBD1 (6 bases). V lost 5 bases and J lost 2, with 17 bases in between. Looked up from germline, CDR1 is SGHVS and CDR2 is FNYEAQ. The length of the CDR3 is 16 residues. The DNA for the CDR3 is TGTGCCAGCAGCCTTCTGATGGGGGCTTACACAGATACGCAGTATTTT. Encoded protein: CASSLLMGAYTDTQYF.

This chain connects TRBV7-2 to TRBJ1-2; the D is unclear. The CDR3 length is 15 residues. Trimming took off 1 base at V and 8 bases at J, with 17 bases between the two ends. The V gene's germline CDR1 is SGHTA and CDR2 FQGNSA. In DNA, the CDR3 is TGTGCCAGCAGCTTAGTAGAGGGAAAGTCCTACGGCTACACCTTC. Protein: CASSLVEGKSYGYTF.

In DNA form, the CDR3 reads TGTGCCAGCAGCCCGGGACAGGGCAATCAGCCCCAGCATTTT. Protein sequence: CASSPGQGNQPQHF. This sequence joins TRBV7-9 and TRBJ1-5; 8 bases are shared with TRBD1. Germline V gene lookup returns CDR1 SEHNR and CDR2 FQNEAQ (reference sequence). Germline trimming cut 5 bases from V and 2 bases from J; bases unmatched to any gene: 2. This CDR3 is built from 14 residues.

DNA for the CDR3: TGTGCCAGCAGCCCAGGGGGCCGAACCGGGGAGCTGTTTTTT. Translated, it gives CASSPGGRTGELFF. This chain connects TRBV28 to TRBJ2-2, with 8 bases that match TRBD1. Per the germline V gene, CDR1 is MDHEN and CDR2 is SYDVKM. This CDR3 is built from 14 residues. V lost 6 bases, J lost 5 bases, and 5 bases stayed unmatched.